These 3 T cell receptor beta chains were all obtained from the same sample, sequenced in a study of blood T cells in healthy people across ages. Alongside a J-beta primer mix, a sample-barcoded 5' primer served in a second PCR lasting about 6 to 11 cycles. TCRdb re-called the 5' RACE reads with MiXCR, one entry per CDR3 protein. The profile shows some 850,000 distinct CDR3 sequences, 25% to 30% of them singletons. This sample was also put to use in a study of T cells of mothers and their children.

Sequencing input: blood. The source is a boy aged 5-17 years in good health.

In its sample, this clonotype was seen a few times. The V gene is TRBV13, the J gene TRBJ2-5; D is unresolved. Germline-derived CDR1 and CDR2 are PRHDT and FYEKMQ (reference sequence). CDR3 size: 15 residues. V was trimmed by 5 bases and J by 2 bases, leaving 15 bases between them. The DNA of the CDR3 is TGTGCCAGCAGCGCCCAACGGGCGGTACAAGAGACCCAGTACTTC. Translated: CASSAQRAVQETQYF.

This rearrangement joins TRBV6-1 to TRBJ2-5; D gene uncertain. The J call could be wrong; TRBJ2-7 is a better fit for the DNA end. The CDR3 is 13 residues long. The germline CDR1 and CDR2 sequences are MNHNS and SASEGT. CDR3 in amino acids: CASSESRTGEQYF. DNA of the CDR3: TGTGCCAGCAGTGAAAGTAGAACGGGCGAGCAGTACTTC.

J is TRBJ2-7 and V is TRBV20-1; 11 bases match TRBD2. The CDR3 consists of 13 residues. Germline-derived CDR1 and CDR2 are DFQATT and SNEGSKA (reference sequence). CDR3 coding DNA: TGCAGCATAACCGGGACTAGCGGCTACGAGCAGTACTTC. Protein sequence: CSITGTSGYEQYF.